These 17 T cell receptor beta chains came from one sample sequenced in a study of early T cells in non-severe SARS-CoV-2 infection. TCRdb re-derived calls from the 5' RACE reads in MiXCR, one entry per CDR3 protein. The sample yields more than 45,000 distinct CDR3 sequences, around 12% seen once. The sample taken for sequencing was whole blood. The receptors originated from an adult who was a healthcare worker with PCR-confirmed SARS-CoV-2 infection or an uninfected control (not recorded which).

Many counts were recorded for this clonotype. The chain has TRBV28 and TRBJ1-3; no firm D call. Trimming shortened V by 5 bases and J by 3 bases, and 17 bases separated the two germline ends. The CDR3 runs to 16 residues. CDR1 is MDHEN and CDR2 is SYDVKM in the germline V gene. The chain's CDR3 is CASSPGSVEVGNTIYF. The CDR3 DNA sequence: TGTGCCAGCAGTCCTGGGTCGGTAGAAGTTGGAAACACCATATATTTT.

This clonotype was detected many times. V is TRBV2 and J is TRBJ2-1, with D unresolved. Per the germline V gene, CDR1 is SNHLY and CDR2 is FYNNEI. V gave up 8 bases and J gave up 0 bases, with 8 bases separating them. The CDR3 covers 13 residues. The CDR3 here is CASQSASYNEQFF. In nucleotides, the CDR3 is TGTGCCAGCCAGAGCGCCTCCTACAATGAGCAGTTCTTC.

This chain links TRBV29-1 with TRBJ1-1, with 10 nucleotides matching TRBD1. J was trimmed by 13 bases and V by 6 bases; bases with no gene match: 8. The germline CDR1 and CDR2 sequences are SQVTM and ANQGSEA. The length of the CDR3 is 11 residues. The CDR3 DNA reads TGCAGCGTCGAGGGGACAGGGGAGGGTTTCTTT. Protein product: CSVEGTGEGFF.

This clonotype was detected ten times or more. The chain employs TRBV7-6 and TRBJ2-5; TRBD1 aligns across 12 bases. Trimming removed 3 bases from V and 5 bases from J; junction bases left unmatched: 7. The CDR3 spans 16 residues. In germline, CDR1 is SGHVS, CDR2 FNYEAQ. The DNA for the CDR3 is TGTGCCAGCAGCTTCGCGGGACAGGGGGCCGCGGAGACCCAGTACTTC. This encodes CASSFAGQGAAETQYF.

The CDR3 sequence is CASSFPNGRQPQHF. As DNA, the CDR3 is TGTGCCAGCAGTTTCCCGAACGGGCGCCAGCCCCAGCATTTT. This sequence joins TRBV28 and TRBJ1-5; unclear D gene. Per the germline V gene, CDR1 is MDHEN and CDR2 is SYDVKM. Trimming removed 3 bases from V and 7 bases from J, with 13 bases in between. The CDR3 has 14 amino acids.

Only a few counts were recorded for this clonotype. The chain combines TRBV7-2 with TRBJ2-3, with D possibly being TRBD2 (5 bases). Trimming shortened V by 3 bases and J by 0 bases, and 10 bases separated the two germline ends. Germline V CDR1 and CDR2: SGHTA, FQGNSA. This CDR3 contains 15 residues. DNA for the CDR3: TGTGCCAGCAGCTTTAGCGTCCGAAGCACAGATACGCAGTATTTT. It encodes CASSFSVRSTDTQYF.

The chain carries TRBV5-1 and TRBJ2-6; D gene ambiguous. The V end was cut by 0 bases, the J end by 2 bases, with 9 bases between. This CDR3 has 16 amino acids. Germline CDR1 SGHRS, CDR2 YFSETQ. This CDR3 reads CASSLEGLPGANVLTF. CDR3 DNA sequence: TGCGCCAGCAGCTTGGAAGGGCTCCCTGGGGCCAACGTCCTGACTTTC. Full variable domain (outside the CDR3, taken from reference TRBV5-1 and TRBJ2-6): KAGVTQTPRYLIKTRGQQVTLSCSPISGHRSVSWYQQTPGQGLQFLFEYFSETQRNKGNFPGRFSGRQFSNSRSEMNVSTLELGDSALYLCASSLEGLPGANVLTFGAGSRLTVL.

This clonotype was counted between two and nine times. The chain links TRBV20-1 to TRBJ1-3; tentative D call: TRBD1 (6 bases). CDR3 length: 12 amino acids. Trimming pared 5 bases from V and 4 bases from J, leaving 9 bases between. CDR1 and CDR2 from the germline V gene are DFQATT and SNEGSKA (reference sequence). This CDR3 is CSAHRAGNTIYF. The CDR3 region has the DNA TGCAGTGCTCACAGGGCAGGAAACACCATATATTTT.

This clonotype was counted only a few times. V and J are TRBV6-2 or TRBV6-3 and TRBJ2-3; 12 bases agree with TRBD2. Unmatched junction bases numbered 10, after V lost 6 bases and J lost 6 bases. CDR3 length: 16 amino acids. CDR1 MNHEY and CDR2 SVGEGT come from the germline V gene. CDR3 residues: CASSAPLAGGRDTQYF. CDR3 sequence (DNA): TGTGCCAGCAGCGCCCCCCTAGCGGGAGGGCGGGATACGCAGTATTTT.

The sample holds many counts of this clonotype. CDR3 nucleotide sequence: TGTGCCAGCTCACGGCTGGGTCGAGATGATGGCTACACCTTC. This translates into CASSRLGRDDGYTF. The chain couples TRBV18 to TRBJ1-2; D not certain. The CDR3 has 14 amino acids. CDR1 and CDR2 (germline): KGHSH, LQKENI. The V and J ends lost 4 bases and 6 bases respectively, with 15 bases between them.

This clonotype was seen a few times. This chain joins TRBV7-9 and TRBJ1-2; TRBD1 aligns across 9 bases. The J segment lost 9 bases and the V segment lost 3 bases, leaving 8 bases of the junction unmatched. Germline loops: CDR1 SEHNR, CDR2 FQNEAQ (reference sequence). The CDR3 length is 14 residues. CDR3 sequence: CASSFPGQGSSYTF. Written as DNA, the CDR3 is TGTGCCAGCAGCTTTCCGGGACAGGGCTCGAGCTACACCTTC.

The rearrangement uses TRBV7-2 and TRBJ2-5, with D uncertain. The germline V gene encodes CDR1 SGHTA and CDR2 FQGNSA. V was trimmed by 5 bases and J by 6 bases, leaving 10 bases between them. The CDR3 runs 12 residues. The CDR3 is CASSADFQTQYF. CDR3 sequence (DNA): TGTGCCAGCAGCGCCGACTTCCAGACCCAGTACTTC.

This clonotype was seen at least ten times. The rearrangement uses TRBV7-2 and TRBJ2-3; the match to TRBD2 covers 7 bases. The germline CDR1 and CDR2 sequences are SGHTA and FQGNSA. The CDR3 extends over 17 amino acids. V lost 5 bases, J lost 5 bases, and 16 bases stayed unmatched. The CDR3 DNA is TGTGCCAGCAGCCCCCGGGGGAGGGCCGTATTTCAAGATACGCAGTATTTT. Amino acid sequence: CASSPRGRAVFQDTQYF.

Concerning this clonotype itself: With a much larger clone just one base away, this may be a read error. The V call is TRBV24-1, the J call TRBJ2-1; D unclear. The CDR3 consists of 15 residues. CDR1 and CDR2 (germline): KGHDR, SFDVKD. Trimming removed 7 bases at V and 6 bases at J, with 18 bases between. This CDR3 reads CATSNPGSSINEQFF. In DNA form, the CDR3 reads TGTGCCACCAGCAACCCCGGGTCGTCGATCAATGAGCAGTTCTTC.

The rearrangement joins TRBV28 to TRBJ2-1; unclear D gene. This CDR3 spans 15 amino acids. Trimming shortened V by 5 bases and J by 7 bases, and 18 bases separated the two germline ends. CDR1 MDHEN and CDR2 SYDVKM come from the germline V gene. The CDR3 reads CASSLPLPGRNEQFF. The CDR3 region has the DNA TGTGCCAGCAGTCTCCCCCTCCCCGGCCGAAATGAGCAGTTCTTC.

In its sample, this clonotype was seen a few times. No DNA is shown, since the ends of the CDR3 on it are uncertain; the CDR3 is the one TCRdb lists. CDR3 loop: CISVSEAVHRPPDNSPLHF. The V gene is TRBV7-5, the J gene TRBJ1-6; the table's D call TRBD1 went unverified against the DNA. TRBV7-5 is termed a pseudogene. Including both end residues, the CDR3 is 19 amino acids long.

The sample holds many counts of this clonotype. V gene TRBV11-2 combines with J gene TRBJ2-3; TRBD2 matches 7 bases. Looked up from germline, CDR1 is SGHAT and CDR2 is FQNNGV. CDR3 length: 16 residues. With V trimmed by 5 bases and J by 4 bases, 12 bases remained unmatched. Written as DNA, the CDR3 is TGTGCCAGCAGCCCACTGGCGGGAGCTCCCGCAGATACGCAGTATTTT. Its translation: CASSPLAGAPADTQYF.